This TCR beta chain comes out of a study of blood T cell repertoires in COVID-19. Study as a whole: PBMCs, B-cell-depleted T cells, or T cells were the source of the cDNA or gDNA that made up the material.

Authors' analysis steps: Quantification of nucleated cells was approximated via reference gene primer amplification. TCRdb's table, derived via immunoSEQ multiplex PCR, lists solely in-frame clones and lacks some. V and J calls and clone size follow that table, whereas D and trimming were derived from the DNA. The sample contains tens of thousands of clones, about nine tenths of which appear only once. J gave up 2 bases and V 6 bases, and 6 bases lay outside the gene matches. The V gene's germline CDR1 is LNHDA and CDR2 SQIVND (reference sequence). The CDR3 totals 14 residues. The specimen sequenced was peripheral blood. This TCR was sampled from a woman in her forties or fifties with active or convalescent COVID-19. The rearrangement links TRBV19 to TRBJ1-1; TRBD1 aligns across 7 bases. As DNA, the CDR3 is TGTGCCAGTAGACCCAGACAGGGTAACACTGAAGCTTTCTTT. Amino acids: CASRPRQGNTEAFF.